Following are 31 T cell receptor beta chains from one sample sequenced in a study of CD8 T cells in ankylosing spondylitis. Study-wide findings and caveats: One TCR beta motif, made up of under ten highly homologous variants, appeared characteristic of ankylosing spondylitis blood.

TCRdb fed the 5' RACE reads into MiXCR, producing one record per CDR3 protein. The sample has more than 650,000 distinct CDR3 sequences, about an eighth seen once; the top ten hold roughly 0.51%. These receptors lack a known antigen. Sequencing was performed on blood, either unsorted or a sorted T cell fraction (not recorded which). The receptor source for this set is a male donor with ankylosing spondylitis.

This clonotype was detected a few times. The CDR3 DNA reads TGCAGTGCTAGAAACGGAAATAGCTACGAGCAGTACTTC. It is translated as CSARNGNSYEQYF. This sequence joins TRBV20-1 and TRBJ2-7; no clear D gene. The ends were cut back, 2 bases at V and 3 bases at J, with 11 bases in the middle. The V gene's germline CDR1 is DFQATT and CDR2 SNEGSKA (reference sequence). The CDR3 is 13 amino acids.

This clonotype was recorded many times. This chain uses TRBV29-1 with TRBJ2-3; tentatively, D is TRBD2 (6 bases). Trimming pared 7 bases from V and 0 bases from J, leaving 11 bases between. From germline, CDR1 is SQVTM and CDR2 ANQGSEA. The CDR3 has 13 residues. CDR3 DNA: TGCAGCGACCGGGACTTAAGCACAGATACGCAGTATTTT. As protein: CSDRDLSTDTQYF.

The chain uses TRBV7-2 and TRBJ2-1, with TRBD1 identical over 7 bases. Germline lookup yields CDR1 SGHTA and CDR2 FQGNSA. The CDR3 has 15 residues. Losses at the gene ends were 6 bases for V and 5 bases for J; bases not matched to a gene: 10. The CDR3 spells CASSYTPGQNNEQFF. CDR3 coding DNA: TGTGCCAGCAGTTATACGCCGGGACAGAACAATGAGCAGTTCTTC. Full variable domain (rest looked up from reference TRBV7-2 and TRBJ2-1): GAGVSQSPSNKVTEKGKDVELRCDPISGHTALYWYRQSLGQGLEFLIYFQGNSAPDKSGLPSDRFSAERTGGSVSTLTIQRTQQEDSAVYLCASSYTPGQNNEQFFGPGTRLTVL.

This clonotype was counted many times. This chain joins TRBV6-1 and TRBJ1-2, with TRBD1 matching 9 bases. The CDR3 is made up of 15 amino acids. After removal of 0 bases from V and 5 bases from J, the junction contained 4 bases not matched to a gene. Per germline, CDR1 MNHNS and CDR2 SASEGT. The CDR3 spells CASSEAIGTGYGYTF. CDR3 in DNA: TGTGCCAGCAGTGAAGCGATTGGGACAGGGTATGGCTACACCTTC.

This clonotype was seen only a few times. The V and J genes are TRBV7-9 and TRBJ1-3; the D gene is possibly TRBD1 (5 bases). Deletions cut 5 bases from V and 0 bases from J, with 11 bases between. CDR3 length equals 15 residues. Germline CDR1 is SEHNR and CDR2 is FQNEAQ (reference sequence). In DNA form, the CDR3 reads TGTGCCAGCAGCGTACAGGTATCCTCTGGAAACACCATATATTTT. It specifies CASSVQVSSGNTIYF.

This clonotype has a handful of counts. The chain carries TRBV5-1 and TRBJ1-2; 7 bases fit TRBD1. With V trimmed by 0 bases and J by 4 bases, 3 bases remained unmatched. Germline V gene lookup returns CDR1 SGHRS and CDR2 YFSETQ. The CDR3 spans 14 residues. The CDR3: CASSLEAGGYGYTF. The CDR3 coding sequence is TGCGCCAGCAGCTTGGAGGCAGGGGGCTATGGCTACACCTTC.

This clonotype was seen a few times. The CDR3 is CASSLVVGGDTEAFF. CDR3 nucleotides: TGTGCCAGCAGCTTAGTGGTGGGTGGTGACACTGAAGCTTTCTTT. The chain carries TRBV7-2 and TRBJ1-1; D is undetermined. CDR1 and CDR2 from the germline V gene are SGHTA and FQGNSA. Trimming cost V 1 base and J 3 bases, with 12 bases left between them. The CDR3 covers 15 residues.

This clonotype was recorded many times. The chain employs TRBV29-1 and TRBJ2-2, with 15 bases identical to TRBD2. CDR1 SQVTM and CDR2 ANQGSEA come from the germline V gene. The J segment lost 7 bases and the V segment lost 0 bases, leaving 6 bases of the junction unmatched. The CDR3 length is 17 residues. DNA for the CDR3: TGCAGCGTTGAAGACCGGACTAGCGGGAGGGCTAGCGGGGAGCTGTTTTTT. This translates into CSVEDRTSGRASGELFF.

CDR3 protein: CASSSLSVKAFF. The CDR3 nucleotides read TGTGCCAGCAGTTCCCTGAGTGTGAAAGCTTTCTTT. This chain joins TRBV28 and TRBJ1-1, with D unresolved. The germline CDR1 and CDR2 sequences are MDHEN and SYDVKM. V lost 4 bases, J lost 9 bases, and 12 bases lay in between. There are 12 residues in the CDR3.

This clonotype is a singleton in its sample. The gene calls are TRBV7-3 and TRBJ2-2, with D uncertain. Trimming cost V 1 base and J 5 bases, with 8 bases left between them. Germline loops: CDR1 SGHTA, CDR2 FQGTGA. The CDR3 loop spans 14 amino acids. This CDR3 reads CASSLNSRTGELFF. Written as DNA, the CDR3 is TGTGCCAGCAGCTTAAATTCCCGTACCGGGGAGCTGTTTTTT.

This clonotype came up a few times. V usage is TRBV6-2 or TRBV6-3 and J usage is TRBJ2-3; the D gene is possibly TRBD2 (5 bases). Germline V lookup: CDR1 MNHEY, CDR2 SVGEGT. The V end was cut by 6 bases, the J end by 0 bases, with 16 bases between. The CDR3 runs to 16 residues. CDR3 amino acids: CASRIYSGLSTDTQYF. The CDR3 DNA reads as TGTGCCAGCAGAATTTACTCAGGACTTAGCACAGATACGCAGTATTTT.

V and J are TRBV7-2 and TRBJ1-2; D perhaps matches TRBD1 (6 bases). Deletions cut 3 bases from V and 2 bases from J, with 16 bases between. Germline V lookup: CDR1 SGHTA, CDR2 FQGNSA. This CDR3 contains 16 residues. The CDR3, as DNA: TGTGCCAGCAGCTTCCAGACAGGATCGGGAAACTATGGCTACACCTTC. Its translation: CASSFQTGSGNYGYTF.

The V gene is TRBV5-1, the J gene TRBJ1-2; D ambiguous. V was clipped by 0 bases and J by 7 bases, with 7 bases between them. This CDR3 comprises 12 residues. Germline CDR1 SGHRS, CDR2 YFSETQ. The CDR3 here is CASSLGQAGYTF. CDR3 sequence (DNA): TGCGCCAGCAGCTTGGGGCAGGCTGGCTACACCTTC.

This clonotype was seen repeatedly, ten times or more. The V gene is TRBV7-9, the J gene TRBJ1-5; the D is unclear. V lost 1 base, J lost 1 base, and 11 bases lay in between. The germline CDR1 and CDR2 sequences are SEHNR and FQNEAQ (reference sequence). The CDR3 has 16 amino acids. CDR3 bases: TGTGCCAGCAGCTTAGGTTCGATGCCAAGCAATCAGCCCCAGCATTTT. Protein product: CASSLGSMPSNQPQHF.

The sample holds many counts of this clonotype. The rearrangement links TRBV15 to TRBJ1-1; D gene uncertain. Germline loops: CDR1 LNHNV, CDR2 YYDKDF (reference sequence). Between the trimmed V and J ends, which lost 3 bases and 0 bases, there was a span of 8 bases. This CDR3 spans 14 amino acids. The CDR3 is CATSRDELNTEAFF. The CDR3, as DNA: TGTGCCACCAGCAGGGACGAGTTGAACACTGAAGCTTTCTTT. The full variable domain, rest sourced from reference TRBV15 and TRBJ1-1, is DAMVIQNPRYQVTQFGKPVTLSCSQTLNHNVMYWYQQKSSQAPKLLFHYYDKDFNNEADTPDNFQSRRPNTSFCFLDIRSPGLGDTAMYLCATSRDELNTEAFFGQGTRLTVV.

This clonotype was counted between two and nine times. The chain joins TRBV6-1 to TRBJ1-2, with TRBD1 matching over 8 bases. This CDR3 comprises 15 residues. The germline V gene encodes CDR1 MNHNS and CDR2 SASEGT. Germline trimming cut 6 bases from V and 2 bases from J; bases unmatched to any gene: 8. CDR3 in amino acids: CASRPQGAGNYGYTF. The CDR3 DNA follows: TGTGCCAGCAGGCCGCAGGGGGCGGGGAACTATGGCTACACCTTC.

The sample holds a few counts of this clonotype. The V and J genes are TRBV5-1 and TRBJ2-1, with D possibly called TRBD1 or TRBD2 (6 bases each). CDR3 length: 15 residues. Trimming pared 3 bases from V and 2 bases from J, leaving 12 bases between. Germline loops: CDR1 SGHRS, CDR2 YFSETQ. This chain's CDR3 is CASSWRDIAYNEQFF. Here the CDR3 DNA reads TGCGCCAGCAGCTGGAGGGACATAGCCTACAATGAGCAGTTCTTC.

The table lists this clonotype with a few counts. The chain is built from TRBV20-1 and TRBJ2-5, with 7 bases fitting TRBD1. V lost 0 bases and J lost 5; bases outside the gene matches: 6. Looked up from germline, CDR1 is DFQATT and CDR2 is SNEGSKA (reference sequence). The CDR3 loop spans 14 amino acids. The CDR3 is CSAREGRGKETQYF. The CDR3 region has the DNA TGCAGTGCTAGAGAGGGCAGGGGGAAGGAGACCCAGTACTTC.

This chain uses TRBV5-1 with TRBJ2-3; no definite D call. This CDR3 has 14 amino acids. Germline V gene sequence: CDR1 SGHRS, CDR2 YFSETQ. V lost 0 bases and J lost 1, with 6 bases in between. In DNA, the CDR3 is TGCGCCAGCAGCTTGGGCTACCGCACAGATACGCAGTATTTT. Translating it yields CASSLGYRTDTQYF.

In this sample, this clonotype turned up many times. This chain links TRBV6-1 with TRBJ1-5; D is undetermined. CDR3 size: 14 residues. The V end lost 6 bases, the J end lost 0 bases, and 9 bases lay between the germline ends. Looked up from germline, CDR1 is MNHNS and CDR2 is SASEGT. CDR3 in amino acids: CASRPGYSNQPQHF. The CDR3 nucleotides are TGTGCCAGCAGGCCCGGGTATAGCAATCAGCCCCAGCATTTT.

J is TRBJ2-2 and V is TRBV29-1, with D unresolved. Per germline, CDR1 SQVTM and CDR2 ANQGSEA. The CDR3 has 13 residues. V was cut by 0 bases and J by 6 bases, with 8 bases left in between. The CDR3 DNA sequence: TGCAGCGTTGAAGAGGTTAGGGCCGGGGAGCTGTTTTTT. Translating gives CSVEEVRAGELFF.

This clonotype has a count of ten or more. The chain employs TRBV29-1 and TRBJ1-1; D perhaps matches TRBD1 (5 bases). This CDR3 has 14 residues. V shed 1 base and J shed 0 bases, with 9 bases lying between them. Germline V gene data show CDR1 as SQVTM and CDR2 as ANQGSEA. For the CDR3, the DNA is TGCAGCGTTGAAGTGCAGGGAATGAACACTGAAGCTTTCTTT. This sequence encodes CSVEVQGMNTEAFF.

The V call is TRBV20-1, the J call TRBJ1-6; D is unclear. The germline V and J ends were trimmed by 0 bases and 10 bases, with 16 bases remaining between them. CDR1 and CDR2 (germline): DFQATT, SNEGSKA (reference sequence). CDR3 length: 15 residues. In DNA form, the CDR3 reads TGCAGTGCTAGAGATCGAAGGGTAGCAAACTCACCCCTCCACTTT. Translated, it gives CSARDRRVANSPLHF.

This clonotype was seen only a few times. The chain recombines TRBV7-9 with TRBJ2-1; the D call may be TRBD1 or TRBD2 (5 bases each). The CDR3 covers 14 residues. Germline V gene sequence: CDR1 SEHNR, CDR2 FQNEAQ (reference sequence). V lost 6 bases and J lost 4, with 13 bases in between. The CDR3 coding sequence is TGTGCCAGCAGGTACCGGGACGCTTACAATGAGCAGTTCTTC. This translates into CASRYRDAYNEQFF.

The table lists this clonotype with many counts. The chain links TRBV20-1 to TRBJ2-3; D is possibly TRBD1 or TRBD2 (5 bases each). This CDR3 has 14 residues. CDR1 is DFQATT and CDR2 is SNEGSKA in the germline V gene (reference sequence). Trimming stripped 7 bases from V and 6 bases from J, with 20 bases between. As DNA, the CDR3 is TGCAGTGTCCCTCGGGACGTCAGAGGGGATACGCAGTATTTT. Translating it yields CSVPRDVRGDTQYF.

A few counts support this clonotype. Mismatch with germline at one junction end may stem from a read error. The chain couples TRBV10-3 to TRBJ2-7, with 9 bases that match TRBD1. CDR1 is ENHRY, CDR2 SYGVKD, per germline. This CDR3 is 13 amino acids long. CDR3 sequence: CAISRDRESGGEF. CDR3 sequence (DNA): TGTGCCATCAGCCGGGACAGGGAAAGCGGTGGGGAGTTC.

This clonotype showed up many times. The V and J genes are TRBV4-3 and TRBJ1-6; D is undetermined. Per germline, CDR1 LGHNA and CDR2 YSLEER. Trimming removed 0 bases at V and 8 bases at J, with 11 bases between. CDR3 length equals 15 residues. The CDR3 reads CASSQDNMRDSPLHF. In DNA, the CDR3 is TGCGCCAGCAGCCAAGATAACATGAGGGATTCACCCCTCCACTTT.

The V gene is TRBV10-3, the J gene TRBJ2-3; D is unclear. CDR3 length: 14 residues. V lost 10 bases to trimming and J lost 1 base, with 15 bases between them. Germline V lookup: CDR1 ENHRY, CDR2 SYGVKD. CDR3 nucleotide sequence: TGTGCCACAGAGGACGGCTTTGGCACAGATACGCAGTATTTT. This gives the protein CATEDGFGTDTQYF.

The chain employs TRBV20-1 and TRBJ2-7, with 8 bases lining up with TRBD1. V gave up 2 bases and J gave up 3 bases; unmatched junction bases: 6. The CDR3 contains 14 residues. The germline CDR1 and CDR2 sequences are DFQATT and SNEGSKA (reference sequence). CDR3 DNA: TGCAGTGCTAGATTTTGGGGACAGGACTACGAGCAGTACTTC. This encodes CSARFWGQDYEQYF.

This clonotype was observed a few times. The V gene is TRBV7-9, the J gene TRBJ2-3; weak D call: TRBD2 (6 bases). Trimming shortened V by 2 bases and J by 2 bases, and 11 bases separated the two germline ends. CDR1 SEHNR and CDR2 FQNEAQ come from the germline V gene (reference sequence). CDR3 length equals 15 residues. The CDR3 reads CASSLSSDPTDTQYF. DNA for the CDR3: TGTGCCAGCAGCTTATCTAGCGACCCCACAGATACGCAGTATTTT. Supplemented by reference TRBV7-9 and TRBJ2-3, the full variable domain reads DTGVSQNPRHKITKRGQNVTFRCDPISEHNRLYWYRQTLGQGPEFLTYFQNEAQLEKSRLLSDRFSAERPKGSFSTLEIQRTEQGDSAMYLCASSLSSDPTDTQYFGPGTRLTVL.

The chain combines TRBV2 with TRBJ2-7, with unresolved D. CDR1 SNHLY and CDR2 FYNNEI come from the germline V gene. V lost 4 bases and J 2 bases, leaving 6 bases between the germline ends. This CDR3 comprises 12 residues. CDR3 nucleotides: TGTGCCAGCAGTGCCGAGGCCTACGAGCAGTACTTC. Translating gives CASSAEAYEQYF.